One sample yielded the 10 T cell receptor beta chains listed below, sequenced in a study of cytomegalovirus exposure and HLA in healthy donors. The PCR used 60 Vbeta and 13 Jbeta primers. Clones were read by immunoSEQ multiplex PCR, and TCRdb kept only the in-frame ones, dropping some. Among about 150,000 clones listed, 75% to 85% were seen once. The sequenced sample consisted of PBMCs. The receptors were gathered from a young man in good health and CMV-seropositive.

The V call is TRBV6-6, the J call TRBJ2-7; D unclear. The V end was cut by 4 bases, the J end by 6 bases, with 13 bases between. The CDR3 spans 13 residues. CDR1 and CDR2 (germline): MNHNY, SVGAGI (reference sequence). The DNA of the CDR3 is TGTGCCAGCAGTTCTTACACAAATGGCGAGCAGTACTTC. It yields the protein CASSSYTNGEQYF.

The chain combines TRBV27 with TRBJ1-3; D is ambiguous. Germline assignment: CDR1 MNHEY and CDR2 SMNVEV (reference sequence). V gave up 3 bases and J gave up 0 bases, with 6 bases separating them. This CDR3 is built from 14 residues. The CDR3 reads CASSFGISGNTIYF. CDR3 bases: TGTGCCAGCAGTTTCGGGATCTCTGGAAACACCATATATTTT.

The chain recombines TRBV19 with TRBJ2-5; D unresolved. There are 13 residues in the CDR3. Trimming left V 3 bases short and J 2 bases short, with 7 bases between. Germline V gene data show CDR1 as LNHDA and CDR2 as SQIVND (reference sequence). Written as DNA, the CDR3 is TGTGCCAGTAGTATTGTCAGACAAGAGACCCAGTACTTC. Translated, it gives CASSIVRQETQYF. Full variable domain (outside the CDR3, taken from reference TRBV19 and TRBJ2-5): DGGITQSPKYLFRKEGQNVTLSCEQNLNHDAMYWYRQDPGQGLRLIYYSQIVNDFQKGDIAEGYSVSREKKESFPLTVTSAQKNPTAFYLCASSIVRQETQYFGPGTRLLVL.

The V call is TRBV4-1, the J call TRBJ1-2; 11 positions agree with TRBD1. J gave up 4 bases and V 1 base, and 5 bases lay outside the gene matches. There are 16 residues in the CDR3. Per the germline V gene, CDR1 is MGHRA and CDR2 is YSYEKL. CDR3 amino acids: CASSQVGQGVVYGYTF. CDR3 DNA: TGCGCCAGCAGCCAAGTGGGACAGGGGGTTGTCTATGGCTACACCTTC.

CDR3 sequence (DNA): TGTGCCAGCAGCTTTAACAGGGCTCGCGGAGAGCAGTACTTC. It is translated as CASSFNRARGEQYF. This sequence joins TRBV11-1 and TRBJ2-7, with D possibly TRBD1 on 6 matching bases. The ends were cut back, 3 bases at V and 7 bases at J, with 16 bases in the middle. CDR3 length equals 14 residues. Germline V CDR1 and CDR2: SGHAT, FQDESV (reference sequence).

J is TRBJ1-5 and V is TRBV6-5; D gene unclear. The germline V and J ends were trimmed by 2 bases and 6 bases, with 8 bases remaining between them. Germline V gene lookup returns CDR1 MNHEY and CDR2 SVGAGI. This CDR3 comprises 13 residues. The CDR3 reads CASSYTKFQPQHF. CDR3 nucleotide sequence: TGTGCCAGCAGTTACACTAAATTTCAGCCCCAGCATTTT.

This chain joins TRBV6-1 and TRBJ1-1, with D unclear. Trimming took off 0 bases at V and 4 bases at J, with 12 bases between the two ends. The CDR3 sequence is 15 residues long. The germline V gene has CDR1 MNHNS and CDR2 SASEGT. The CDR3 DNA follows: TGTGCCAGCAGTGAAGCCACGAGGCTCCTCACTGAAGCTTTCTTT. Its protein product is CASSEATRLLTEAFF.

The V gene is TRBV7-3, the J gene TRBJ2-3; 8 nucleotides align to TRBD2. V trimming: 4 bases; J trimming: 11 bases; junction bases outside the gene matches: 8. This CDR3 is 13 amino acids long. Germline V gives CDR1 SGHTA, CDR2 FQGTGA. CDR3 nucleotide sequence: TGTGCCAGCAGCTCCGGACTAGCTGCTTGGCAGTATTTT. Amino acid sequence: CASSSGLAAWQYF.

CDR3 sequence: CASSAGGKPQNSEQFF. Written as DNA, the CDR3 is TGCGCCAGCAGTGCGGGTGGCAAACCCCAGAATAGTGAGCAGTTCTTC. V is TRBV10-1 and J is TRBJ2-1, with no clear D. Trimming left V 4 bases short and J 9 bases short, with 22 bases between. The CDR3 consists of 16 residues. CDR1 is WNHNN, CDR2 SYGVQD, per germline (reference sequence).

This rearrangement joins TRBV5-1 to TRBJ2-5; 11 bases agree with TRBD1. CDR3 length: 17 residues. From germline, CDR1 is SGHRS and CDR2 YFSETQ. V dropped 2 bases and J dropped 3; count of bases not matched to a gene: 9. The chain's CDR3 is CASSLVIGTGGEETQYF. DNA for the CDR3: TGCGCCAGCAGCTTAGTGATTGGGACAGGGGGGGAAGAGACCCAGTACTTC.